This T cell receptor (beta chain) was retrieved from a study of blood T cells in healthy people across ages. The CDR3 consists of 15 residues. V lost 3 bases, J lost 1 base, and 13 bases lay in between. Looked up from germline, CDR1 is PRHDT and CDR2 is FYEKMQ (reference sequence). PCR was performed a second time for about 7 to 11 cycles using a sample-barcoded 5' primer and a J-beta primer mix. The template-switch adaptor was a 5' adaptor with 12 random nucleotides. It tagged each cDNA molecule. TCRdb redid the calling of the 5' RACE reads with MiXCR, one entry per CDR3 protein. The table includes approximately 2,000,000 distinct CDR3 sequences, around 40% detected once.

The origin of this receptor is a human donor in good health. The V and J genes are TRBV13 and TRBJ2-7, with D maybe TRBD1 (5 bases). The sequencing sample was made of blood. This CDR3 reads CASSFRRGLSYEQYF. CDR3 DNA sequence: TGTGCCAGCAGCTTCCGAAGGGGCCTATCCTACGAGCAGTACTTC.